The entry that follows covers one T cell receptor (beta chain) sequence. This CDR3 has 15 amino acids. Germline V CDR1 and CDR2: LNHDA, SQIVND (reference sequence). The ends lost 5 bases at V and 5 bases at J; junction bases unmatched: 8. The entry originates in a study of blood T cell repertoires in COVID-19. The study counted Cohort 3 donors as recovered given two negative PCRs, clearance, or symptom resolution. Method: immunoSEQ multiplex PCR; TCRdb's copy keeps in-frame clones and lacks some. Counted here are approximately 260,000 clones, 90% to 95% occurring once; the ten biggest clones make up 1.5% to 2%.

The chain combines TRBV19 with TRBJ2-3, with TRBD2 matching over 9 bases. Material: PBMCs or T cells enriched from blood (not recorded which). The receptor was isolated from a woman under 30 who had recovered from COVID-19. The CDR3 is CASSQTSGVGDTQYF. CDR3 sequence (DNA): TGTGCCAGTAGTCAGACTAGCGGAGTTGGAGATACGCAGTATTTT.